These 30 T cell receptor beta chains share one sample of origin, sequenced in a study of shared clonotypes between healthy human individuals. Sequencing was performed with immunoSEQ multiplex PCR; in TCRdb, only in-frame clones are kept and a portion is missing. This table holds about 2,100,000 clones, more than 85% found once. Positively selected for CCR7, the CD45RO-negative cells used as naive CD8 cells excluded terminally differentiated effector memory CD45RA+ cells. The source material was naive CD8+ T cells from PBMCs. The origin of the receptors is a man between 18 and 35 years old in good health. Some clones in this sample may be carry-over from other donors' samples.

V is TRBV7-7 and J is TRBJ2-1; 9 bases are a match to TRBD1. After removal of 3 bases from V and 2 bases from J, the junction contained 2 bases not matched to a gene. The CDR3 length is 15 residues. Germline loops: CDR1 SSHAT, CDR2 FNYEAQ (reference sequence). CDR3: CASSLGQGTYNEQFF. The CDR3, as DNA: TGTGCCAGCAGCTTGGGACAGGGCACCTACAATGAGCAGTTCTTC.

The J gene is TRBJ1-1, the V gene TRBV10-1; 8 positions agree with TRBD1. The CDR3 is 16 amino acids. In germline, CDR1 is WNHNN, CDR2 SYGVQD (reference sequence). V shed 0 bases and J 3 bases; nucleotides not matched to a gene: 6. This CDR3 is CASSESTGTGHTEAFF. The CDR3 DNA sequence: TGCGCCAGCAGTGAGTCGACCGGGACAGGACACACTGAAGCTTTCTTT.

This clone was detected once. The chain has TRBV28 and TRBJ2-3; 7 bases match TRBD1. Trimming took 4 bases from V and 4 from J; bases not matched to a gene: 2. In germline, CDR1 is MDHEN, CDR2 SYDVKM. The CDR3 consists of 13 residues. CDR3 in amino acids: CASSSTGADTQYF. In nucleotides, the CDR3 is TGTGCCAGCAGTTCAACAGGGGCAGATACGCAGTATTTT.

In regard to this clone: Other DNA sequences in the sample encode the same CDR3. V is TRBV9 and J is TRBJ2-2; 8 nucleotides line up with TRBD1. This CDR3 region has 15 residues. With V trimmed by 3 bases and J by 2 bases, 3 bases remained unmatched. The V gene's germline CDR1 is SGDLS and CDR2 YYNGEE. This CDR3 reads CASSAGQGNTGELFF. The CDR3 nucleotides are TGTGCCAGCAGCGCTGGACAGGGCAACACCGGGGAGCTGTTTTTT.

V is TRBV29-1 and J is TRBJ1-4, with D perhaps TRBD1 (6 bases). Trimming stripped 7 bases from V and 7 bases from J, with 19 bases between. CDR1 and CDR2 (germline): SQVTM, ANQGSEA. The CDR3 is 14 amino acids. CDR3 sequence: CSAVGAGRSEKLFF. The CDR3 bases are TGCAGCGCTGTGGGGGCCGGGAGGAGTGAAAAACTGTTTTTT.

CDR3 protein: CASSTGTSSEETQYF. The CDR3 DNA reads TGTGCCAGCAGTACCGGGACTAGCAGCGAAGAGACCCAGTACTTC. This chain joins TRBV27 and TRBJ2-5, with 9 bases fitting TRBD2. This CDR3 comprises 15 residues. The germline CDR1 and CDR2 sequences are MNHEY and SMNVEV (reference sequence). V lost 5 bases to trimming and J lost 3 bases; unmatched junction nucleotides: 7.

The sample holds one count of this clone. The V call is TRBV7-2, the J call TRBJ2-6; D is perhaps TRBD2 (6 bases). This CDR3 spans 13 amino acids. V shed 6 bases and J shed 3 bases, with 6 bases lying between them. The V gene's germline CDR1 is SGHTA and CDR2 FQGNSA. The CDR3 DNA reads as TGTGCCAGCAGGGAGGGTGGGGCCAACGTCCTGACTTTC. It encodes CASREGGANVLTF.

This chain connects TRBV6-1 to TRBJ1-5; 7 bases line up with TRBD1. Losses at the gene ends were 0 bases for V and 2 bases for J; bases not matched to a gene: 13. The V gene's germline CDR1 is MNHNS and CDR2 SASEGT. This CDR3 has 19 residues. The CDR3 is CASSEAPRKIRGGNQPQHF. CDR3 coding DNA: TGTGCCAGCAGTGAAGCACCGAGGAAGATCAGGGGGGGCAATCAGCCCCAGCATTTT.

This sequence joins TRBV11-2 and TRBJ1-1; no definite D call. Germline lookup yields CDR1 SGHAT and CDR2 FQNNGV. The length of the CDR3 is 14 residues. The germline V and J ends were trimmed by 3 bases and 2 bases, with 10 bases remaining between them. The CDR3 coding sequence is TGTGCCAGCAGCTTGTTATCAGGAAACACTGAAGCTTTCTTT. It specifies CASSLLSGNTEAFF. The complete variable domain, with remaining parts taken from reference TRBV11-2 and TRBJ1-1, reads EAGVAQSPRYKIIEKRQSVAFWCNPISGHATLYWYQQILGQGPKLLIQFQNNGVVDDSQLPKDRFSAERLKGVDSTLKIQPAKLEDSAVYLCASSLLSGNTEAFFGQGTRLTVV.

With regard to this clone: Other nucleotide sequences in the sample specify the same CDR3. The chain is built from TRBV27 and TRBJ1-2; perhaps TRBD1 as D (6 bases). Trimming left V 3 bases short and J 3 bases short, with 8 bases between. This CDR3 has 13 amino acids. Germline CDR1 reads MNHEY; CDR2 reads SMNVEV (reference sequence). CDR3 sequence (DNA): TGTGCCAGCAGTTTGACAGGAGACTATGGCTACACCTTC. It yields the protein CASSLTGDYGYTF.

The chain is built from TRBV7-9 and TRBJ1-1, with D unclear. Germline V gene data show CDR1 as SEHNR and CDR2 as FQNEAQ (reference sequence). This CDR3 is 15 amino acids long. V lost 5 bases, J lost 1 base, and 14 bases lay in between. CDR3 DNA sequence: TGTGCCAGCAGCCCTCCGGACGGTCCGAACACTGAAGCTTTCTTT. This codes for CASSPPDGPNTEAFF.

This clone occurred once. This sequence joins TRBV5-6 and TRBJ2-5, with D hard to call. This CDR3 has 11 residues. Germline V gene lookup returns CDR1 SGHDT and CDR2 YYEEEE. The germline V and J ends were trimmed by 4 bases and 8 bases, with 9 bases remaining between them. The CDR3 loop is CASSRLGTQYF. In DNA form, the CDR3 reads TGTGCCAGCAGCCGACTGGGTACCCAGTACTTC.

The J gene is TRBJ2-1, the V gene TRBV7-9; D not resolved. V lost 5 bases and J 4 bases, leaving 9 bases between the germline ends. Germline V gene data show CDR1 as SEHNR and CDR2 as FQNEAQ (reference sequence). The CDR3 length is 13 residues. As DNA, the CDR3 is TGTGCCAGCAGCCCGGGCCAGTACAATGAGCAGTTCTTC. It yields the protein CASSPGQYNEQFF.

The chain links TRBV7-6 to TRBJ1-5; D might be TRBD1 (6 bases). In germline, CDR1 is SGHVS, CDR2 FNYEAQ. The ends were cut back, 3 bases at V and 5 bases at J, with 11 bases in the middle. The CDR3 consists of 14 residues. CDR3 bases: TGTGCCAGCAGCTTCTTAGGGGGTGATCAGCCCCAGCATTTT. Amino acids: CASSFLGGDQPQHF.

The chain is built from TRBV6-1 and TRBJ2-5; a possible D gene is TRBD1 (5 bases). Looked up from germline, CDR1 is MNHNS and CDR2 is SASEGT. This CDR3 spans 14 amino acids. V lost 5 bases to trimming and J lost 3 bases, with 13 bases between them. CDR3: CASSFRVREETQYF. The CDR3 DNA is TGTGCCAGCAGTTTTCGGGTCAGGGAAGAGACCCAGTACTTC.

The V and J genes are TRBV7-6 and TRBJ2-1; 7 bases are shared with TRBD2. The J segment lost 8 bases and the V segment lost 2 bases, leaving 6 bases of the junction unmatched. Per germline, CDR1 SGHVS and CDR2 FNYEAQ. The CDR3 has 14 residues. The CDR3 sequence is CASSLLAVTHEQFF. The DNA of the CDR3 is TGTGCCAGCAGCTTACTAGCGGTAACCCATGAGCAGTTCTTC. The full variable domain, rest sourced from reference TRBV7-6 and TRBJ2-1, is GAGVSQSPRYKVTKRGQDVALRCDPISGHVSLYWYRQALGQGPEFLTYFNYEAQQDKSGLPNDRFSAERPEGSISTLTIQRTEQRDSAMYRCASSLLAVTHEQFFGPGTRLTVL.

The chain is built from TRBV29-1 and TRBJ2-5; 14 bases fit TRBD2. CDR3 length: 14 amino acids. CDR1 and CDR2 (germline): SQVTM, ANQGSEA. J gave up 5 bases and V 4 bases, and 3 bases lay outside the gene matches. CDR3 sequence reads: CSVGGLAGEETQYF. The CDR3 nucleotides are TGCAGCGTTGGGGGACTAGCGGGAGAGGAGACCCAGTACTTC.

With respect to this clone: The sample contains more than one DNA sequence encoding this CDR3. This chain uses TRBV27 with TRBJ2-7; the D is unclear. The germline V and J ends were trimmed by 0 bases and 2 bases, with 5 bases remaining between them. In germline, CDR1 is MNHEY, CDR2 SMNVEV (reference sequence). CDR3 length equals 13 residues. In nucleotides, the CDR3 is TGTGCCAGCAGTTTATCGACGACCTACGAGCAGTACTTC. The encoded protein is CASSLSTTYEQYF.

This chain uses TRBV29-1 with TRBJ2-5; D may correspond to TRBD1 or TRBD2 (5 bases each). Germline CDR1 is SQVTM and CDR2 is ANQGSEA. The V end lost 3 bases, the J end lost 1 base, and 21 bases lay between the germline ends. This CDR3 has 17 residues. The CDR3 DNA reads TGCAGCGTTGAGTCCCGAGGGACCGCGCGACCCCAAGAGACCCAGTACTTC. This encodes CSVESRGTARPQETQYF.

V gene TRBV7-9 combines with J gene TRBJ2-7; 10 bases are shared with TRBD1. The CDR3 loop spans 16 amino acids. Germline V lookup: CDR1 SEHNR, CDR2 FQNEAQ (reference sequence). Germline trimming cut 4 bases from V and 3 bases from J; bases unmatched to any gene: 9. DNA for the CDR3: TGTGCCAGCAGCTCCGGGACAGGGGCGTCTATCTACGAGCAGTACTTC. This translates into CASSSGTGASIYEQYF.

This clone was recorded once. The chain uses TRBV7-9 and TRBJ2-3, with TRBD1 as a possible D gene (6 bases). The length of the CDR3 is 15 residues. Looked up from germline, CDR1 is SEHNR and CDR2 is FQNEAQ (reference sequence). Trimming took 5 bases from V and 1 from J, leaving 13 bases between them. CDR3 nucleotides: TGTGCCAGCAGCCCGACAGGCGCGGGCACAGATACGCAGTATTTT. As protein: CASSPTGAGTDTQYF.

With regard to this clone: Other DNA variants within this sample encode the same CDR3. The chain links TRBV7-2 to TRBJ2-1, with TRBD2 matching 8 bases. Losses at the gene ends were 3 bases for V and 0 bases for J; bases not matched to a gene: 1. There are 15 residues in the CDR3. CDR1 and CDR2 from the germline V gene are SGHTA and FQGNSA. The CDR3 loop is CASSLSGSSYNEQFF. As DNA, the CDR3 is TGTGCCAGCAGCTTGAGCGGGAGCTCCTACAATGAGCAGTTCTTC. The complete variable domain, with remaining parts taken from reference TRBV7-2 and TRBJ2-1, reads GAGVSQSPSNKVTEKGKDVELRCDPISGHTALYWYRQSLGQGLEFLIYFQGNSAPDKSGLPSDRFSAERTGGSVSTLTIQRTQQEDSAVYLCASSLSGSSYNEQFFGPGTRLTVL.

This clone was observed once. V is TRBV5-6 and J is TRBJ2-7; TRBD1 aligns across 7 bases. The germline gives CDR1 SGHDT, CDR2 YYEEEE. CDR3 length: 13 residues. Germline trimming cut 3 bases from V and 3 bases from J; bases unmatched to any gene: 3. CDR3 in amino acids: CASSSDRVYEQYF. The CDR3 nucleotides are TGTGCCAGCAGCTCCGACAGGGTCTACGAGCAGTACTTC.

The chain has TRBV7-9 and TRBJ2-2; 16 bases agree with TRBD2. V gave up 5 bases and J gave up 3 bases; unmatched junction bases: 9. The CDR3 runs 19 residues. In germline, CDR1 is SEHNR, CDR2 FQNEAQ (reference sequence). CDR3 DNA sequence: TGTGCCAGCAGCCCCGGGACTAGCGGGAGGGCCTGGGACACCGGGGAGCTGTTTTTT. This translates into CASSPGTSGRAWDTGELFF.

V is TRBV11-1 and J is TRBJ1-3, with D tentatively TRBD1 (5 bases). Germline V gene sequence: CDR1 SGHAT, CDR2 FQDESV (reference sequence). The CDR3 has 15 residues. V shed 5 bases and J shed 0 bases, with 11 bases lying between them. For the CDR3, the DNA is TGTGCCAGCAGCCTAAACAGGAACTCTGGAAACACCATATATTTT. Protein: CASSLNRNSGNTIYF.

On this clone: Other nucleotide sequences in the sample specify the same CDR3. CDR3: CATSRDSTEAFF. The CDR3 coding sequence is TGTGCCACCAGTAGGGACAGCACTGAAGCTTTCTTT. The rearrangement uses TRBV15 and TRBJ1-1, with 7 bases aligning to TRBD1. The CDR3 sequence is 12 residues long. The germline V gene has CDR1 LNHNV and CDR2 YYDKDF (reference sequence). Trimming cost V 6 bases and J 4 bases; bases outside gene matches: 2.

The chain joins TRBV4-1 to TRBJ1-2, with 10 nucleotides matching TRBD1. The CDR3 runs to 19 residues. J lost 2 bases, V lost 4 bases, and 16 bases had no gene match. CDR1 is MGHRA and CDR2 is YSYEKL in the germline V gene. CDR3 loop: CASSPVVSSPGQGNYGYTF. The CDR3 region has the DNA TGCGCCAGCAGCCCCGTTGTGTCAAGTCCGGGACAGGGGAACTATGGCTACACCTTC.

With respect to this clone: Given the absence of the conserved phenylalanine or tryptophan at the CDR3 end, a read error is likely. The chain couples TRBV2 to TRBJ1-2, with D hard to call. Per the germline V gene, CDR1 is SNHLY and CDR2 is FYNNEI. With 3 bases removed from V and 5 bases from J, the gap between germline ends came to 1 base. The CDR3 totals 10 residues. The CDR3 coding sequence is TGTGCCAGCAGTGAGTATGGCTACACCCTC. It specifies CASSEYGYTL.

This chain joins TRBV6-6 and TRBJ2-7, with TRBD1 matching over 9 bases. Germline V CDR1 and CDR2: MNHNY, SVGAGI (reference sequence). V was clipped by 0 bases and J by 5 bases; unmatched bases: 5. The CDR3 totals 15 residues. CDR3 amino acids: CASSYSGTGSHEQYF. Written as DNA, the CDR3 is TGTGCCAGCAGTTACTCCGGGACAGGGTCCCACGAGCAGTACTTC.

This clone was found once. The rearrangement uses TRBV5-4 and TRBJ1-2; D gene uncertain. Trimming removed 0 bases from V and 8 bases from J, with 11 bases in between. CDR1 SGHNT and CDR2 YYREEE come from the germline V gene (reference sequence). CDR3 length: 13 amino acids. The CDR3 loop reads CASSLEVVSGYTF. In DNA, the CDR3 is TGTGCCAGCAGCTTGGAAGTGGTGTCAGGCTACACCTTC.